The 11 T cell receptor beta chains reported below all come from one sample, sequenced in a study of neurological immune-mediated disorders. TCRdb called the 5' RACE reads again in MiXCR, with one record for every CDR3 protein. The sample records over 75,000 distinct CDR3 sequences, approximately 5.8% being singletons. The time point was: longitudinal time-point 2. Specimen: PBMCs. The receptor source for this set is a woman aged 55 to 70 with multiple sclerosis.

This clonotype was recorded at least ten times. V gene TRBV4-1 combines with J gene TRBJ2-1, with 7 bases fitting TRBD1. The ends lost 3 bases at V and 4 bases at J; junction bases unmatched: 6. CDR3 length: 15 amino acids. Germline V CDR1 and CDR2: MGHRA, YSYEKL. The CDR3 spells CASSQSGTAYNEQFF. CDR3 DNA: TGCGCCAGCAGCCAGTCCGGGACAGCGTACAATGAGCAGTTCTTC.

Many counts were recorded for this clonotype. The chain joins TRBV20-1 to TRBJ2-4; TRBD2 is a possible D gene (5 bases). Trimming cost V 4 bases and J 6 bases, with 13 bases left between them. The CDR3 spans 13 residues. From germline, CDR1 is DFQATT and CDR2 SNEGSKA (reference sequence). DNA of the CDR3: TGCAGTGCTACGTACCGGGGTTTAAACATTCAGTACTTC. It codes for CSATYRGLNIQYF.

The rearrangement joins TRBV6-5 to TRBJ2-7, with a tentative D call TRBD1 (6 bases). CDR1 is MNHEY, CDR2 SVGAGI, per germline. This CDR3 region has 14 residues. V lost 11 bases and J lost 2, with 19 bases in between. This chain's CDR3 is CACEARQGTYEQYF. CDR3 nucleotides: TGTGCCTGCGAGGCTCGGCAGGGGACCTACGAGCAGTACTTC.

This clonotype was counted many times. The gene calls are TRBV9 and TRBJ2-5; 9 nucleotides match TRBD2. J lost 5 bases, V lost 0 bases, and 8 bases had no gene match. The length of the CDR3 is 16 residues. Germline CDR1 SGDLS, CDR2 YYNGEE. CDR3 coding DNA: TGTGCCAGCAGCGTAGTCCCCCTAGCGGGGTCTGAGACCCAGTACTTC. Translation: CASSVVPLAGSETQYF.

CDR3 residues: CASSFRTGGQETQYF. The CDR3 DNA follows: TGCGCCAGCAGCTTCCGGACAGGGGGACAAGAGACCCAGTACTTC. V is TRBV5-1 and J is TRBJ2-5; 10 positions agree with TRBD1. The CDR3 totals 15 residues. Germline loops: CDR1 SGHRS, CDR2 YFSETQ. Trimming cost V 2 bases and J 2 bases; bases outside gene matches: 3.

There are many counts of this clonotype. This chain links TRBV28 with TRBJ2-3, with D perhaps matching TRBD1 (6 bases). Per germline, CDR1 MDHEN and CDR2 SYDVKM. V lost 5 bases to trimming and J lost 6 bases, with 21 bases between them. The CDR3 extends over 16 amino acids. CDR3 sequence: CASSTREGGILDTQYF. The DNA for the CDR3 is TGTGCCAGCAGTACTCGTGAAGGGGGAATTCTGGATACGCAGTATTTT. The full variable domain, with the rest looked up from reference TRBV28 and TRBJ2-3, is DVKVTQSSRYLVKRTGEKVFLECVQDMDHENMFWYRQDPGLGLRLIYFSYDVKMKEKGDIPEGYSVSREKKERFSLILESASTNQTSMYLCASSTREGGILDTQYFGPGTRLTVL.

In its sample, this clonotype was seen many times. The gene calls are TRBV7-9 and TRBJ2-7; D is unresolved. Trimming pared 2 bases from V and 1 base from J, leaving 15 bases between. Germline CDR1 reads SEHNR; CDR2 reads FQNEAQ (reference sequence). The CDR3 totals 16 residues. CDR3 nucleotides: TGTGCCAGCAGCTTAAACTCCCATTCTCCTTCCTACGAGCAGTACTTC. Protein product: CASSLNSHSPSYEQYF.

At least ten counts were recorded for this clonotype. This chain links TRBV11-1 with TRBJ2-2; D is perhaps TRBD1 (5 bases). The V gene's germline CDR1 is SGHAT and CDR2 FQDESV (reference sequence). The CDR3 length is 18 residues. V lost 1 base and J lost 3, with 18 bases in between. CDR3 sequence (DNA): TGTGCCAGCAGCTTAGACGGACCCTTTTTAGGGGACACCGGGGAGCTGTTTTTT. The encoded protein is CASSLDGPFLGDTGELFF.

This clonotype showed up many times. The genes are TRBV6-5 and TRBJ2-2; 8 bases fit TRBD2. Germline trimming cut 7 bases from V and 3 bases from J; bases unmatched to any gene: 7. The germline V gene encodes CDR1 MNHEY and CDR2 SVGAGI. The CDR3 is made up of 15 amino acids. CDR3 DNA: TGTGCCAGCAAACCCACTAGCGGAGACACCGGGGAGCTGTTTTTT. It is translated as CASKPTSGDTGELFF.

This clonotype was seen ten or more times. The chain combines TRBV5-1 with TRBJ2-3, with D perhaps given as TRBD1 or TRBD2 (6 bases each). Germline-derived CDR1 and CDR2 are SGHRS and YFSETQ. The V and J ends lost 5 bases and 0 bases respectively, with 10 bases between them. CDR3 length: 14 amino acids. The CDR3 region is CASRGGPSTDTQYF. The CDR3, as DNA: TGCGCCAGCAGAGGGGGGCCCAGCACAGATACGCAGTATTTT.

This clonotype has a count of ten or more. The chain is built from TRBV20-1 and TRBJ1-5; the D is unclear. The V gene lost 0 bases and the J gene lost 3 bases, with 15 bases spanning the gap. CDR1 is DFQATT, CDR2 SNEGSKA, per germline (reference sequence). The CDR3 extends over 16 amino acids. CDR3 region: CSARDLMAVINQPQHF. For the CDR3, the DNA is TGCAGTGCTAGAGATTTAATGGCGGTGATCAATCAGCCCCAGCATTTT.